This T cell receptor beta chain was found in a study of blood T cell repertoires in COVID-19. Study-wide background: Samples came from the United States, Italy and Spain, spanning acute and convalescent COVID-19.

Trimming removed 2 bases from V and 11 bases from J, with 7 bases in between. Germline CDR1 and CDR2: LGHNT and FRNRAP. The CDR3 consists of 12 residues. Using immunoSEQ multiplex PCR, the repertoire was profiled, and TCRdb retains in-frame clones only, with some absent. The data show over 200,000 clones, 70% to 90% seen once. Sequencing was performed on peripheral blood. The rearrangement links TRBV12-5 to TRBJ1-6; weak D call: TRBD1 (6 bases). This receptor was obtained from a woman aged 50 to 65 with active or convalescent COVID-19. Here the CDR3 reads CASGLQGTPLHF. DNA for the CDR3: TGTGCTAGTGGTTTGCAGGGGACACCCCTCCACTTT.